A selection of T cell receptor beta chains follows, all from one sample in a study of control samples from healthy donors and cancer patients. TCRdb keeps only in-frame clones here, not all; method: immunoSEQ multiplex PCR. The sample shows 50,000 or so clones, 85% to 95% of them seen only once. The sample taken for sequencing was PBMCs. All receptors derive from a woman in her 50s with head and neck cancer. CDR3s include the opening cysteine and the closing phenylalanine or tryptophan. D genes are given only for firm matches. Only part of the rows carry a size: once, few, many, or a class if the clone is expanded.

>NA|TRBV4-2|TRBJ2-2|NA
TGTGCCAGCAGCCAAGATTACTTGCGGGACAGCACCGGGGAGCTGTTTTTT
CASSQDYLRDSTGELFF
>NA|TRBV5-1|TRBJ2-3|NA
TGCGCCAGCAGCTTGGGAGAGGGGGTAGATACGCAGTATTTT
CASSLGEGVDTQYF
>TRBD1|TRBV7-3|TRBJ1-1|NA
TGTGCCAGCAGCCCGGGACAGGGGGATGTTGTGGCTTTCTTT
CASSPGQGDVVAFF
>NA|TRBV10-3|TRBJ2-2|NA
TGTGCCATCGGGGCAGGGGCCGGGGAGCTGTTTTTT
CAIGAGAGELFF
>TRBD2|TRBV7-6|TRBJ2-7|NA
TGTGCCAGCAGCACCCCACTAGCGGGAGGCCCCGAGCAGTACTTC
CASSTPLAGGPEQYF
>NA|TRBV7-2|TRBJ2-7|NA
TGTGCCAGCAGCCTCCCAGGACAATCCTACGAGCAGTACTTC
CASSLPGQSYEQYF
>NA|TRBV5-1|TRBJ2-1|NA
TGCGCCAGCAGCTTGGAAAGGGCCAATGAGCAGTTCTTC
CASSLERANEQFF
>TRBD1|TRBV2|TRBJ1-1|NA
TGTGCCAGCAGGGGGACAGTCTCCAACACTGAAGCTTTCTTT
CASRGTVSNTEAFF
>NA|TRBV29-1|TRBJ2-2|NA
TGCAGCGCCCTAGGGCCCACGAACACCGGGGAGCTGTTTTTT
CSALGPTNTGELFF
>TRBD2|TRBV6-2/TRBV6-3|TRBJ2-1|once
TGTGCCAGCAGTTACACCCGTGCTGGGGGACTAGCGGGAGGCAATGAGCAGTTCTTC
CASSYTRAGGLAGGNEQFF
>NA|TRBV3-1/TRBV3-2|TRBJ1-2|NA
TGTGCCAGCAGCCAAGGGCAGGGAAATGGCTACACCTTC
CASSQGQGNGYTF
>NA|TRBV2|TRBJ2-2|NA
TGTGCCAGCAGTGGCAGGACGGGGGAGCTGTTTTTT
CASSGRTGELFF
>NA|TRBV19|TRBJ1-2|NA
TGTGCCTGTCAACAGTACCCCTATGGCTACACCTTC
CACQQYPYGYTF
>NA|TRBV5-1|TRBJ1-1|few
TGCGCCAGCAGCTTGGACAGGGACACTGAAGCTTTCTTT
CASSLDRDTEAFF
>NA|TRBV19|TRBJ2-7|NA
TGTGCCAGTAGTATGAGTAGCGGATCCTACGAGCAGTACTTC
CASSMSSGSYEQYF
>NA|TRBV11-2|TRBJ1-1|NA
TGTGCCAGCAGCCTATGGGAAGGCCTGAACACTGAAGCTTTCTTT
CASSLWEGLNTEAFF
>NA|TRBV11-2|TRBJ2-1|NA
TGTGCCAGCAGGCTTAGTAATGAGCAGTTCTTC
CASRLSNEQFF
>NA|TRBV7-2|TRBJ2-1|NA
TGTGCCAGCAGCTTAGCGCTTTGGGGGGGGGCCCGTAATGAGCAGTTCTTC
CASSLALWGGARNEQFF
>NA|TRBV24-1|TRBJ1-5|NA
TGTGCCACCAGTGGAGGAGGGAACCAGCCCCAGCATTTT
CATSGGGNQPQHF
>NA|TRBV10-1|TRBJ1-2|NA
TGCGCCACCGCGGAATCCGCTAACTATGGCTACACCTTC
CATAESANYGYTF
>NA|TRBV7-9|TRBJ2-2|NA
TGTGCCAGCAGCTATAACGGACGCGTCGGGGAGCTGTTTTTT
CASSYNGRVGELFF
>TRBD1|TRBV13|TRBJ2-3|NA
TGTGCCAGCAGATCGTTCCGGGACAGGGGTATAGATACGCAGTATTTT
CASRSFRDRGIDTQYF
>NA|TRBV25-1|TRBJ2-5|NA
TGTGCCAGCAGCCCGACCGGGACAATCCTCCAAGAGACCCAGTACTTC
CASSPTGTILQETQYF
>NA|TRBV9|TRBJ2-1|few
TGTGCCAGCAGCGCTACATCCGCCTCCTACAATGAGCAGTTCTTC
CASSATSASYNEQFF
>NA|TRBV4-3|TRBJ1-3|NA
TGCGCCAGCAGCCAAGCCCCTGGCATCTCTGGAAACACCATATATTTT
CASSQAPGISGNTIYF
>TRBD1|TRBV2|TRBJ1-2|NA
TGTGCCAGCAGTCCCGGGACAGGGAGGAATGGCTACACCTTC
CASSPGTGRNGYTF
>NA|TRBV5-1|TRBJ2-7|once
TGCGCCAGCAGCTCACAGGGCTCCTACGAGCAGTACTTC
CASSSQGSYEQYF
>NA|TRBV6-4|TRBJ2-3|NA
TGTGCCAGCAGTGAAGGAAGACTCGGCACAGATACGCAGTATTTT
CASSEGRLGTDTQYF
>TRBD1|TRBV6-2/TRBV6-3|TRBJ2-6|NA
TGTGCCAGCAGTTACTCTCCGGGACAGGGCCCTGGGGCCAACGTCCTGACTTTC
CASSYSPGQGPGANVLTF
>NA|TRBV12-3/TRBV12-4|TRBJ2-7|once
TGTGCCAGCAGTTTAGGGGGTGGGGCCGAGCAGTACTTC
CASSLGGGAEQYF
>NA|TRBV12-5|TRBJ2-1|NA
TGTGCTAGTGGTTTTGGGCAGACTAACAATGAGCAGTTCTTC
CASGFGQTNNEQFF
>NA|TRBV3-1/TRBV3-2|TRBJ1-2|NA
TGTGCCAGCAGCCAAGAAGCGGGGGCGCCGTACTATGGCTACACCTTC
CASSQEAGAPYYGYTF
>NA|TRBV5-6|TRBJ1-1|NA
TGTGCCAGCAGCTGGAGGGGGGCCGGAGGGAACACTGAAGCTTTCTTT
CASSWRGAGGNTEAFF
>NA|TRBV11-3|TRBJ1-1|NA
TGTGCCAGCAGCTTAGTGTGGACCGGGGGGCGAACAGACACTGAAGCTTTCTTT
CASSLVWTGGRTDTEAFF
>NA|TRBV9|TRBJ1-2|NA
TGTGCCAGCAGCGGCGGACATGGGGGGGGCACCTATGGCTACACCTTC
CASSGGHGGGTYGYTF
>NA|TRBV11-2|TRBJ1-2|NA
TGTGCCAGCAGCCCCCTAGAGTTAGCTAACTATGGCTACACCTTC
CASSPLELANYGYTF
>TRBD1|TRBV3-1/TRBV3-2|TRBJ2-7|NA
TGTGCCAGCAGCCCGGGACAGACCTACGAGCAGTACTTC
CASSPGQTYEQYF
>NA|TRBV3-1/TRBV3-2|TRBJ1-2|NA
TGTGCCAGCAGCCATGACAGATATGGCTACACCTTC
CASSHDRYGYTF
>TRBD1|TRBV2|TRBJ1-5|NA
TGTGCCAGCAGTCAGGGACAGTTCAATCAGCCCCAGCATTTT
CASSQGQFNQPQHF
>TRBD1|TRBV29-1|TRBJ1-5|few
TGCAGCGTTGCCGGGACAGATCCCAATCAGCCCCAGCATTTT
CSVAGTDPNQPQHF
>TRBD2|TRBV18|TRBJ2-1|NA
TGTGCCAGCTCACGGACTAGCGGGAGTGGGAATGAGCAGTTCTTC
CASSRTSGSGNEQFF
>NA|TRBV24-1|TRBJ2-4|NA
TGTGCCACCAGTGGTAGGGAAAACATTCAGTACTTC
CATSGRENIQYF
>NA|TRBV29-1|TRBJ1-4|NA
TGCAGCGTTGAAGGGGGTGGAACTAATGAAAAACTGTTTTTT
CSVEGGGTNEKLFF
>NA|TRBV9|TRBJ2-2|once
TGTGCCAGCAGCGTAAAGGGCGGGGGGGAGCTGTTTTTT
CASSVKGGGELFF
>TRBD1|TRBV30|TRBJ2-2|NA
TGTGCTTCACAGGGGTGGGCTGGGGAGCTGTTTTTT
CASQGWAGELFF
>NA|TRBV18|TRBJ1-2|once
TGTGCCAGCTCTTCTGACGGAGCTAACTATGGCTACACCTTC
CASSSDGANYGYTF